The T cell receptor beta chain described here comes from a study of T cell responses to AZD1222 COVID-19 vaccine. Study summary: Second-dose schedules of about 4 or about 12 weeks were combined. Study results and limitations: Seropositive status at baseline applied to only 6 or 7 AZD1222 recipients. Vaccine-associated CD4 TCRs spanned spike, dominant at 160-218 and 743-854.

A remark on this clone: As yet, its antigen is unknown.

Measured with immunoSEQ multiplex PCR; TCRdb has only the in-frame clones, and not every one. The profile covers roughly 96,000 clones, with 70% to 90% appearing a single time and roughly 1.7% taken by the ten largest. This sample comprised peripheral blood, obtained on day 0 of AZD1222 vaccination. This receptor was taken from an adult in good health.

This chain's CDR3 is CASSDGVRYNEQFF. As DNA, the CDR3 is TGTGCCAGCAGTGACGGGGTGCGGTACAATGAGCAGTTCTTC. The chain employs TRBV6-6 and TRBJ2-1; perhaps TRBD2 as D (5 bases). Germline V CDR1 and CDR2: MNHNY, SVGAGI (reference sequence). V lost 5 bases to trimming and J lost 4 bases, with 12 bases between them. The CDR3 sequence is 14 residues long.